The T cell receptor beta chain described here comes from a study of a mutant IDH1 vaccine in newly diagnosed glioma. Overall study: The treated population exhibited a male proportion of about 60%, a female proportion of about 38%, and a mean age of around 40 years. Earlier therapy was either radiotherapy, temozolomide, or both, and most got both. Points from the study as a whole: Vaccine-induced immune responses were detected in 85% to 95% of patients.

Trimming removed 3 bases at V and 7 bases at J, with 11 bases between. CDR1 is MNHEY and CDR2 is SMNVEV in the germline V gene (reference sequence). The CDR3 is 13 amino acids. This clone was observed a single time. Its matching antigen is unknown. Profiled with immunoSEQ multiplex PCR; TCRdb holds only in-frame clones, not every one. Counted here are 30,000 to 35,000 clones, roughly nine tenths occurring once; the ten biggest clones make up around 5%. The time point here: baseline, week 1 (first vaccination visit). The treatment here: pre-vaccination baseline after standard-of-care therapy. The donor cohort comprised cases of new WHO grade 3 or 4 IDH1-mutant, ATRX-lost astrocytoma.

This receptor was identified in a woman in her forties with glioma. The sample here was PBMCs, taken from a glioma patient treated with radiotherapy, temozolomide or both. This rearrangement joins TRBV27 to TRBJ2-3, with D hard to call. The CDR3 spells CASSFRVQNTQYF. CDR3 coding DNA: TGTGCCAGCAGTTTCCGGGTCCAAAATACGCAGTATTTT.